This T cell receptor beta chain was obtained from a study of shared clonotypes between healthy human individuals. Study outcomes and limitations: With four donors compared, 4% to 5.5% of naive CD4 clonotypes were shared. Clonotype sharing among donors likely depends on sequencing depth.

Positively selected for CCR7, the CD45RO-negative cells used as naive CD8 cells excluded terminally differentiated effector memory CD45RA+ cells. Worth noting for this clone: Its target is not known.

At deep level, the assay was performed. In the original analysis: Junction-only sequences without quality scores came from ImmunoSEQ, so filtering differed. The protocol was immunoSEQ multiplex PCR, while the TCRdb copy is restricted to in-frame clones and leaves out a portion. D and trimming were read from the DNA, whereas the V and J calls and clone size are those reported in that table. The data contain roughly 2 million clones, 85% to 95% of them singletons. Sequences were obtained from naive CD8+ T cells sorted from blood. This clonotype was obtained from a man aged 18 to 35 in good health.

DNA for the CDR3: TGTGCCAGCAGCTCGGTCCCGGACAGTAACTATGGCTACACCTTC. Its translation is CASSSVPDSNYGYTF. The chain joins TRBV5-6 to TRBJ1-2; D possibly corresponds to TRBD1 (6 bases). V was trimmed by 3 bases and J by 1 base, leaving 13 bases between them. In germline, CDR1 is SGHDT, CDR2 YYEEEE. The CDR3 covers 15 residues. The full variable domain, rest sourced from reference TRBV5-6 and TRBJ1-2, is DAGVTQSPTHLIKTRGQQVTLRCSPKSGHDTVSWYQQALGQGPQFIFQYYEEEERQRGNFPDRFSGHQFPNYSSELNVNALLLGDSALYLCASSSVPDSNYGYTFGSGTRLTVV.